This entry describes one TCR beta chain. This sample stems from a study of neoadjuvant anti-PD-1 for oral cavity cancer. The data were produced by immunoSEQ multiplex PCR, yet TCRdb's version contains in-frame clones alone and is incomplete. Counted here are under 15,000 clones, 71% occurring once; the ten biggest clones make up approximately 2.3%. The time point: after neoadjuvant nivolumab, at surgical resection. V was shortened by 7 bases and J by 0 bases, with 4 bases between the two germline ends. The germline V gene encodes CDR1 MNHNY and CDR2 SVGAGI (reference sequence). The CDR3 runs to 12 residues.

This chain connects TRBV6-6 to TRBJ2-4, with D unresolved. This TCR came from a person aged 40-85 years with oral cavity squamous cell carcinoma. The sample in question was PBMCs, obtained after nivolumab (anti-PD-1) treatment. The CDR3 bases are TGTGCCAGCATGGGAGCCAAAAACATTCAGTACTTC. Protein sequence: CASMGAKNIQYF.